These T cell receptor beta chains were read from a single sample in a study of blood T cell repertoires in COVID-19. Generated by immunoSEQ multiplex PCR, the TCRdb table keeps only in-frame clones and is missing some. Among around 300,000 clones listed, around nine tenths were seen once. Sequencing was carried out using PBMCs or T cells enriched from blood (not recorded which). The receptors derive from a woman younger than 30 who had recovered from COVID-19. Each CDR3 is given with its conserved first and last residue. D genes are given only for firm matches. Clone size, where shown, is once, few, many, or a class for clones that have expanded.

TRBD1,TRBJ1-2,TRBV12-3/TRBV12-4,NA,TGTGCCAGCAGAGGACAGGGGAACTATGGCTACACCTTC,CASRGQGNYGYTF
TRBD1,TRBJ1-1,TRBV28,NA,TGTGCCAGCAGTCAAGTGACAGGGGAAACTGAAGCTTTCTTT,CASSQVTGETEAFF
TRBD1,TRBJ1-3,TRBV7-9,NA,TGTGCCAGCAGCTTAGTTTCCCAGGGGGCAAGAGGAAACACCATATATTTT,CASSLVSQGARGNTIYF
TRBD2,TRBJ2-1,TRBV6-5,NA,TGTGCCAGCAGCTATAGCGGGGGGGACTACAATGAGCAGTTCTTC,CASSYSGGDYNEQFF
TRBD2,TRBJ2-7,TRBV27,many,TGTGCCAGCAGTGAGACCGGGACTAGCGGGAACTACGAGCAGTACTTC,CASSETGTSGNYEQYF
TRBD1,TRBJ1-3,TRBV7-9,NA,TGTGCCAGCAGCTCCCAGGGGGCGGCTGGAAACACCATATATTTT,CASSSQGAAGNTIYF
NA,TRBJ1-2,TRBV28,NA,TGTGCCAGCCGACTCGACTATGGCTACACCTTC,CASRLDYGYTF
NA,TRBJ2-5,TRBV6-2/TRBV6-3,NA,TGTGCCAGCAGTTACATTTCCTCCCAAGAGACCCAGTACTTC,CASSYISSQETQYF
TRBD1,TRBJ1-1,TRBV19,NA,TGTGCCAGTAGTATCCGGGAGGGGGCGCCGGCTTTCTTT,CASSIREGAPAFF
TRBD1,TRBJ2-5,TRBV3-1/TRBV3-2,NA,TGTGCCAGCAGCCAAGGGGACAGGGAACGGGGAGAGACCCAGTACTTC,CASSQGDRERGETQYF